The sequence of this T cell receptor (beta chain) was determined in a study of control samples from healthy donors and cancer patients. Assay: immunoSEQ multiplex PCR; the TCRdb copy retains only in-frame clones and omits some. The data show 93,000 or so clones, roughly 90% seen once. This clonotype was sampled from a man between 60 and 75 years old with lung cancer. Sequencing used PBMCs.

The chain's CDR3 is CASSVGQGPQETQYF. In DNA form, the CDR3 reads TGTGCCAGCAGCGTAGGGCAGGGGCCCCAGGAGACCCAGTACTTC. This chain connects TRBV9 to TRBJ2-5; a weak D match, TRBD1 (6 bases). The CDR3 runs 15 residues. V was pared by 0 bases and J by 5 bases, with 14 bases between. Germline V gives CDR1 SGDLS, CDR2 YYNGEE.